One sample yielded the 29 T cell receptor beta chains listed below, sequenced in a study of T-cell reconstitution after alpha-beta-depleted transplantation in children. The authors prepared the TCRbeta library with unique molecular identifiers. MiXCR, applied by TCRdb to the PCR reads, yields one record per CDR3 protein. The sample lists roughly 220,000 distinct CDR3 sequences; more than 7.5% were seen once. Sample: PBMCs from the stem cell graft donor, taken from the stem cell graft. The receptor set was obtained from a human donor who donated a stem cell graft to a child with SCID.

At least ten counts were recorded for this clonotype. V and J are TRBV11-2 and TRBJ2-1; TRBD1 agrees at 12 bases. This CDR3 spans 17 amino acids. V lost 2 bases, J lost 4 bases, and 6 bases stayed unmatched. Per germline, CDR1 SGHAT and CDR2 FQNNGV. CDR3 region: CASSLLGGQGAYNEQFF. CDR3 in DNA: TGTGCCAGCAGCTTACTTGGGGGACAGGGGGCGTACAATGAGCAGTTCTTC. The whole variable domain, filled in from reference TRBV11-2 and TRBJ2-1, reads EAGVAQSPRYKIIEKRQSVAFWCNPISGHATLYWYQQILGQGPKLLIQFQNNGVVDDSQLPKDRFSAERLKGVDSTLKIQPAKLEDSAVYLCASSLLGGQGAYNEQFFGPGTRLTVL.

This clonotype was picked up many times. J is TRBJ2-7 and V is TRBV20-1, with 10 bases lining up with TRBD2. This CDR3 is 14 amino acids long. CDR1 is DFQATT, CDR2 SNEGSKA, per germline (reference sequence). Trimming took 6 bases from V and 3 from J; bases not matched to a gene: 8. The CDR3 loop is CSALEVAGGYEQYF. CDR3 coding DNA: TGCAGTGCCTTAGAGGTAGCGGGGGGCTACGAGCAGTACTTC.

The chain employs TRBV7-9 and TRBJ1-1; weak D call: TRBD1 (6 bases). The CDR3 covers 15 residues. Germline CDR1 and CDR2: SEHNR and FQNEAQ (reference sequence). V lost 5 bases to trimming and J lost 2 bases, with 15 bases between them. The CDR3 here is CASSPRQDLNTEAFF. The DNA for the CDR3 is TGTGCCAGCAGCCCCCGACAGGATCTAAACACTGAAGCTTTCTTT.

This chain joins TRBV3-1 and TRBJ2-1; 13 positions match TRBD2. The CDR3 sequence is 17 residues long. The germline V gene has CDR1 LGHDT and CDR2 YNNKEL (reference sequence). Unmatched junction bases numbered 7, after V lost 0 bases and J lost 8 bases. CDR3 coding DNA: TGTGCCAGCAGCCAAGATCCCAGGACTAGCGGGGGTGATGAGCAGTTCTTC. Translating it yields CASSQDPRTSGGDEQFF.

This clonotype has a count of ten or more. The chain joins TRBV18 to TRBJ2-1, with D possibly matching TRBD2 (5 bases). The CDR3 runs to 18 residues. The V and J ends lost 3 bases and 1 base respectively, with 19 bases between them. The germline gives CDR1 KGHSH, CDR2 LQKENI. DNA of the CDR3: TGTGCCAGCTCACCGGCCGGGGTAGCACCAACTTCCTACAATGAGCAGTTCTTC. This codes for CASSPAGVAPTSYNEQFF.

The V call is TRBV9, the J call TRBJ2-5; D gene ambiguous. The germline gives CDR1 SGDLS, CDR2 YYNGEE. The V end was cut by 0 bases, the J end by 7 bases, with 10 bases between. The CDR3 has 13 residues. This chain's CDR3 is CASSVASTGTQYF. DNA of the CDR3: TGTGCCAGCAGCGTAGCTTCTACGGGGACCCAGTACTTC.

This clonotype has at least ten counts. The chain carries TRBV2 and TRBJ1-3, with 9 bases that match TRBD1. The length of the CDR3 is 15 residues. V lost 6 bases and J lost 4; bases outside the gene matches: 7. CDR1 SNHLY and CDR2 FYNNEI come from the germline V gene. DNA of the CDR3: TGTGCCAGCAGCCCCCCGGACAGGGGCGGAAACACCATATATTTT. Amino acids: CASSPPDRGGNTIYF.

This clonotype was detected many times. V is TRBV5-1 and J is TRBJ2-1; 7 nucleotides align to TRBD1. CDR1 SGHRS and CDR2 YFSETQ come from the germline V gene. This CDR3 comprises 16 residues. The J segment lost 2 bases and the V segment lost 2 bases, leaving 7 bases of the junction unmatched. The CDR3 here is CASSFTGEFPYNEQFF. CDR3 DNA sequence: TGCGCCAGCAGCTTTACAGGGGAGTTTCCCTACAATGAGCAGTTCTTC.

This clonotype was picked up many times. The chain has TRBV7-4 and TRBJ2-3; 12 bases fit TRBD2. CDR3 length equals 14 residues. Losses at the gene ends were 7 bases for V and 3 bases for J; bases not matched to a gene: 2. CDR1 and CDR2 from the germline V gene are SGHVT and SQSDAQ. CDR3 nucleotides: TGTGCCAGCACAGGACTAGCGGGGACAGATACGCAGTATTTT. Amino acid sequence: CASTGLAGTDTQYF.

There are many counts of this clonotype. The chain recombines TRBV5-6 with TRBJ1-2; D remains unclear. The germline V gene encodes CDR1 SGHDT and CDR2 YYEEEE. The CDR3 totals 12 residues. V shed 5 bases and J shed 8 bases, with 13 bases lying between them. This CDR3 reads CASSYRTGGYTF. CDR3 nucleotide sequence: TGTGCCAGCAGTTACCGGACGGGCGGCTACACCTTC.

This chain joins TRBV7-2 and TRBJ2-7; TRBD1 or TRBD2 may be the D gene (6 bases each). There are 15 residues in the CDR3. The ends were cut back, 3 bases at V and 2 bases at J, with 14 bases in the middle. Per the germline V gene, CDR1 is SGHTA and CDR2 is FQGNSA. CDR3 residues: CASSLSGGQTYEQYF. CDR3 coding DNA: TGTGCCAGCAGCTTGAGTGGGGGGCAAACCTACGAGCAGTACTTC.

This clonotype was recorded at least ten times. V is TRBV6-1 and J is TRBJ1-5, with D tentatively TRBD1 (6 bases). The CDR3 extends over 14 amino acids. Deletions cut 1 base from V and 6 bases from J, with 10 bases between. Germline-derived CDR1 and CDR2 are MNHNS and SASEGT. DNA of the CDR3: TGTGCCAGCAGTGAAGTTGGGGGCCCTCAGCCCCAGCATTTT. It codes for CASSEVGGPQPQHF.

The chain combines TRBV2 with TRBJ2-7; no definite D call. This CDR3 comprises 14 residues. Germline V CDR1 and CDR2: SNHLY, FYNNEI. Trimming removed 5 bases from V and 4 bases from J, with 15 bases in between. The CDR3 sequence: CASSRQAVGYEQYF. The CDR3 DNA sequence: TGTGCCAGCAGTAGGCAGGCAGTAGGGTACGAGCAGTACTTC.

This clonotype has a count of ten or more. This rearrangement joins TRBV7-3 to TRBJ1-1; D is possibly TRBD1 (5 bases). Germline CDR1 SGHTA, CDR2 FQGTGA. Deletions cut 4 bases from V and 4 bases from J, with 10 bases between. The length of the CDR3 is 13 residues. The CDR3 is CASSSGPSTEAFF. CDR3 nucleotides: TGTGCCAGCAGCTCGGGGCCGAGCACTGAAGCTTTCTTT.

This clonotype was detected ten times or more. The V and J genes are TRBV6-1 and TRBJ1-1, with D unresolved. CDR1 MNHNS and CDR2 SASEGT come from the germline V gene. Trimming cost V 3 bases and J 8 bases, with 7 bases left between them. This CDR3 has 11 residues. This chain's CDR3 is CASSEFREAFF. For the CDR3, the DNA is TGTGCCAGCAGTGAGTTCCGGGAAGCTTTCTTT.

There are many counts of this clonotype. CDR3 sequence (DNA): TGTGCCAGCAGTCCTACAGGACTAGCAGGGCCTAATGAGCAGTTCTTC. Protein sequence: CASSPTGLAGPNEQFF. The chain is built from TRBV7-2 and TRBJ2-1; 8 bases fit TRBD2. The CDR3 covers 16 residues. Germline V gives CDR1 SGHTA, CDR2 FQGNSA. V shed 6 bases and J 7 bases; nucleotides not matched to a gene: 14. The full variable domain, its missing parts supplied by reference TRBV7-2 and TRBJ2-1, is GAGVSQSPSNKVTEKGKDVELRCDPISGHTALYWYRQSLGQGLEFLIYFQGNSAPDKSGLPSDRFSAERTGGSVSTLTIQRTQQEDSAVYLCASSPTGLAGPNEQFFGPGTRLTVL.

The sample holds many counts of this clonotype. This chain connects TRBV5-1 to TRBJ2-7; 7 bases are shared with TRBD2. The germline CDR1 and CDR2 sequences are SGHRS and YFSETQ. The CDR3 loop spans 15 amino acids. V lost 1 base and J lost 0; bases outside the gene matches: 4. CDR3 bases: TGCGCCAGCAGCTTGTCGGGACTAACCTCCTACGAGCAGTACTTC. Amino acids: CASSLSGLTSYEQYF.

This clonotype came up many times. CDR3 nucleotides: TGCGCCAGCAGCTTGGGTCGCAGCTTTAGCACAGATACGCAGTATTTT. This sequence encodes CASSLGRSFSTDTQYF. The rearrangement links TRBV5-1 to TRBJ2-3; no clear D. This CDR3 region has 16 residues. Trimming took 0 bases from V and 0 from J, leaving 11 bases between them. Per germline, CDR1 SGHRS and CDR2 YFSETQ.

This clonotype was picked up many times. This chain uses TRBV7-2 with TRBJ2-7; D might be TRBD1 or TRBD2, each matching 6 bases. The CDR3 runs to 15 residues. Trimming left V 6 bases short and J 3 bases short, with 18 bases between. CDR1 is SGHTA, CDR2 FQGNSA, per germline. This CDR3 is CASSRGLADNYEQYF. In DNA form, the CDR3 reads TGTGCCAGCAGTCGGGGGCTAGCAGATAACTACGAGCAGTACTTC.

This clonotype has at least ten counts. The chain employs TRBV12-3 or TRBV12-4 and TRBJ1-5; tentatively, D is TRBD1 (5 bases). V was pared by 3 bases and J by 5 bases, with 11 bases between. This CDR3 has 14 amino acids. The CDR3 loop is CASSFFGGHQPQHF. The CDR3 nucleotides are TGTGCCAGCAGTTTTTTCGGGGGTCATCAGCCCCAGCATTTT.

The table lists this clonotype with many counts. The J gene is TRBJ2-3, the V gene TRBV14; D not certain. Germline lookup yields CDR1 SGHDN and CDR2 FVKESK. CDR3 length: 16 amino acids. V was shortened by 4 bases and J by 1 base, with 15 bases between the two germline ends. Here the CDR3 reads CASSRFGWPGTDTQYF. The CDR3 DNA follows: TGTGCCAGCAGCCGATTCGGGTGGCCCGGCACAGATACGCAGTATTTT.

The table lists this clonotype with many counts. The rearrangement joins TRBV6-5 to TRBJ2-7; possible D gene TRBD1, 5 bases. V dropped 2 bases and J dropped 3 bases, with 11 bases sitting between them. The CDR3 spans 14 residues. Germline CDR1 and CDR2: MNHEY and SVGAGI. This CDR3 reads CASSYSRASYEQYF. In DNA, the CDR3 is TGTGCCAGCAGTTACAGCAGGGCCAGCTACGAGCAGTACTTC.

This clonotype was counted at least ten times. V and J are TRBV5-1 and TRBJ1-2; no reliable D call. The CDR3 is 12 residues long. Germline V lookup: CDR1 SGHRS, CDR2 YFSETQ. V was trimmed by 2 bases and J by 6 bases, leaving 8 bases between them. CDR3 DNA: TGCGCCAGCAGCTTTCTTGGAGATGGCTACACCTTC. Protein product: CASSFLGDGYTF.

At least ten counts were recorded for this clonotype. V gene TRBV20-1 combines with J gene TRBJ1-6; D might be TRBD1 (5 bases). The CDR3 covers 14 residues. V lost 6 bases and J lost 7, with 16 bases in between. Germline V gives CDR1 DFQATT, CDR2 SNEGSKA (reference sequence). In DNA, the CDR3 is TGCAGTGCCCTTGATACAGGAGAGAATTCACCCCTCCACTTT. It yields the protein CSALDTGENSPLHF.

For this clonotype: Germline and junction disagree at one end, which may indicate a read error. This rearrangement joins TRBV7-2 to TRBJ1-2; D is uncertain. Germline V gene lookup returns CDR1 SGHTA and CDR2 FQGNSA. CDR3 size: 12 residues. The CDR3 region is CASSFLGYGDTF. For the CDR3, the DNA is TGTGCCAGCAGCTTTCTGGGGTATGGCGACACCTTC.

This clonotype was seen many times. The chain recombines TRBV6-5 with TRBJ2-7; TRBD1 matches 10 bases. Germline V gene sequence: CDR1 MNHEY, CDR2 SVGAGI. This CDR3 is 17 amino acids long. V shed 0 bases and J 5 bases; nucleotides not matched to a gene: 10. For the CDR3, the DNA is TGTGCCAGCAGTTACTCGTGGGGGACAGGGGCCGCCCACGAGCAGTACTTC. Its translation is CASSYSWGTGAAHEQYF.

This clonotype was counted at least ten times. The chain joins TRBV12-3 or TRBV12-4 to TRBJ1-6; 7 bases are shared with TRBD1. The CDR3 runs 15 residues. The trim removed 3 bases at V and 7 bases at J, leaving 6 bases unmatched. CDR3 bases: TGTGCCAGCAGTTTGAGAGGGACAGTCAATTCACCCCTCCACTTT. Translation: CASSLRGTVNSPLHF.

This clonotype was seen a few times. The rearrangement uses TRBV20-1 and TRBJ2-6; 10 nucleotides agree with TRBD2. Germline V gene lookup returns CDR1 DFQATT and CDR2 SNEGSKA (reference sequence). This CDR3 has 17 amino acids. The DNA of the CDR3 is TGCTGTGTCCGGACTAGCGGAGGCCATTCTGGGGCCAACGTCCTGACTTTC. Translation gives CCVRTSGGHSGANVLTF.

To note about this clonotype: A read error is possible here, since a much larger clone lies one base away. The chain couples TRBV20-1 to TRBJ1-4, with 7 bases that match TRBD1. This CDR3 spans 12 amino acids. Germline V gene data show CDR1 as DFQATT and CDR2 as SNEGSKA (reference sequence). The CDR3 spells CNAWDSTEKLFF. DNA of the CDR3: TGCAATGCCTGGGACAGTACGGAAAAACTGTTTTTT.